This T cell receptor (beta chain) is drawn from a study of response to subunit inactivated influenza vaccine (dated by TCRdb to 2017 to 2018). Describing the broader study: To follow how T cells responded to a trivalent subunit inactivated influenza vaccine, the researchers relied on deep quantitative profiling of the T cell receptor repertoire.

This clonotype was observed a few times. Its recognized antigen is unknown. The input lacks base qualities; no much larger clone sits a single base away. The method behind the library was RT-PCR. Data came from an Illumina HiSeq 2500. TCRdb reprocessing: public reads trimmed at Q25 with fastp, clones called with MiXCR, in-frame beta chains kept. For every CDR3 protein sequence, its rows merge into one entry that carries the most common genes and DNA. The sample table records fewer than 600,000 distinct CDR3 sequences; 6.5% to 8% of these occur just once. Of the sample, less than 15% is held by the ten largest clones. The investigation overall reported the following: The authors suggested that each seasonal influenza vaccination may recruit only a limited number of new T cells.

CDR1 KGHDR and CDR2 SFDVKD are derived from the germline V gene. Its CDR3 holds 17 amino acids, cysteine through phenylalanine. The kept DNA is CDR3 alone, 51 bases in frame from the first base. V trim: 3 bases; J trim: 7 bases; unmatched bases: 13. The chain joins TRBV24-1 to TRBJ1-4; the central 7 bases match TRBD1. This clonotype originated in a man aged 45 to 75 who received an inactivated influenza vaccine. Donor details come from another sample of the same person, matched by shared clones. The starting material was PBMCs from blood, obtained roughly 24 months after vaccination. CDR3 region: CATSDAPGSGGIEKLFF. The nucleotide sequence is given as TGTGCCACCAGTGATGCCCCTGGTTCAGGGGGAATTGAAAAACTGTTTTTT.